This record covers a single T cell receptor beta chain. Its antigen is unidentified. The authors reverse transcribed all of the isolated RNA, so sequencing captured expressed TCRB transcripts. Method: immunoSEQ multiplex PCR; TCRdb's copy keeps in-frame clones and lacks some. Found here are around 280,000 clones, over 12% of them singletons; the top ten hold about 0.014%. These data belong to a study of beta chain features in type 1 diabetes. Findings and limits, study-wide: Patients and controls would share equally any PCR tilt toward shorter templates. Type 1 diabetes patients had moderately but significantly shorter TCRB CDR3s in all four CD4+ subsets.

The CDR3 extends over 13 amino acids. V was trimmed by 11 bases and J by 0 bases, leaving 14 bases between them. From germline, CDR1 is SNHLY and CDR2 FYNNEI. This sequence originates from a man aged 18-30 years with type 1 diabetes. Sequencing input: naive CD4+ T cells from blood. The rearrangement links TRBV2 to TRBJ2-7; D perhaps matches TRBD1 (5 bases). The CDR3 protein is CAAKGRNSYEQYF. The DNA for the CDR3 is TGTGCCGCAAAGGGGCGTAACTCCTACGAGCAGTACTTC.